This T cell receptor beta chain was captured in a study of cytomegalovirus exposure and HLA in healthy donors. CDR3 length: 17 residues. Germline lookup yields CDR1 SSHAT and CDR2 FNYEAQ (reference sequence). With 5 bases clipped from V and 5 bases from J, the junction kept 10 bases outside the gene matches. TCRdb's copy holds only in-frame clones and misses some; the assay was immunoSEQ multiplex PCR. The repertoire includes about 330,000 clones, around 86% of them detected once, and more than 0.8% sits in the top ten. This clone was seen more than once but under ten times. Sequenced input: PBMCs. The V call is TRBV7-7, the J call TRBJ2-2; 11 nucleotides agree with TRBD2. The origin of this receptor is a woman between 18 and 29 years old in good health and CMV-seronegative. CDR3 nucleotide sequence: TGTGCCAGCAGCGCGGGATTCGGGACTAGCGGAACCGGGGAGCTGTTTTTT. It translates to CASSAGFGTSGTGELFF.